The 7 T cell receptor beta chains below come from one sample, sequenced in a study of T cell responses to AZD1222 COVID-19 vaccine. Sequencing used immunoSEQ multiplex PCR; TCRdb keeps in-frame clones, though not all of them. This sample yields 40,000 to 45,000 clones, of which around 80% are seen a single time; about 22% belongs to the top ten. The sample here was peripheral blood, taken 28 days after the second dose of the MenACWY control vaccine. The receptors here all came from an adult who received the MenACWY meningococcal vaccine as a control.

The CDR3 loop reads CASRAGINTEAFF. The CDR3 DNA is TGTGCCAGCAGGGCAGGGATAAACACTGAAGCTTTCTTT. This rearrangement joins TRBV3-1 (or the pseudogene TRBV3-2) to TRBJ1-1; a weak D match, TRBD1 (5 bases). V dropped 6 bases and J dropped 2 bases, with 10 bases sitting between them. In germline, CDR1 is LGHDT, CDR2 YNNKEL (reference sequence). The CDR3 runs to 13 residues.

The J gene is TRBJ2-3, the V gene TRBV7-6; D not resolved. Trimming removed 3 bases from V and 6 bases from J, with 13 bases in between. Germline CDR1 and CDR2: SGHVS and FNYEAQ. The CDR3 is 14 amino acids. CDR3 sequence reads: CASSFDALGDTQYF. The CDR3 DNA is TGTGCCAGCAGCTTCGACGCCTTGGGGGATACGCAGTATTTT.

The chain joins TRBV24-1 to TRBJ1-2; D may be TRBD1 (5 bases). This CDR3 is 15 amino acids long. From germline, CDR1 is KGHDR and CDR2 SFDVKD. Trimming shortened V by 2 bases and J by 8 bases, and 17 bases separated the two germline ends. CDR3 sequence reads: CATSDSRGPVRGYTF. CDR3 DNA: TGTGCCACCAGTGATTCAAGGGGACCGGTGAGGGGCTACACCTTC.

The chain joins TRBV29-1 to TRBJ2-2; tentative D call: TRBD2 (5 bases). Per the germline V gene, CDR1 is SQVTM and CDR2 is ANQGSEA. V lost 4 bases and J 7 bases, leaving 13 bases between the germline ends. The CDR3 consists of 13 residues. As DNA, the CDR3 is TGCAGCGTTGGCGCCCAAGGGAGCGGGGAGCTGTTTTTT. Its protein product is CSVGAQGSGELFF.

This CDR3 reads CASAPGGGWTETQYF. As DNA, the CDR3 is TGTGCTAGTGCCCCAGGGGGGGGCTGGACGGAGACCCAGTACTTC. The chain has TRBV12-5 and TRBJ2-5; D may be TRBD1 or TRBD2 (7 bases each). V was shortened by 7 bases and J by 5 bases, with 20 bases between the two germline ends. Germline CDR1 and CDR2: LGHNT and FRNRAP. This CDR3 has 15 residues.

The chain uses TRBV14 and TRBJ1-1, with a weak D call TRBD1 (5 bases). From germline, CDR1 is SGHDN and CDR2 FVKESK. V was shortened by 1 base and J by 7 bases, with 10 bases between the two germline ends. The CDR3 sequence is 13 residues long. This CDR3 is CASSQGGGGEAFF. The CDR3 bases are TGTGCCAGCAGCCAAGGGGGCGGAGGTGAAGCTTTCTTT.

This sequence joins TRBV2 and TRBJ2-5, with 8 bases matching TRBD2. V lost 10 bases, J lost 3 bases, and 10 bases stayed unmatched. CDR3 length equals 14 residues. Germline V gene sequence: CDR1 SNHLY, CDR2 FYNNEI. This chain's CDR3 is CATSSAGGKETQYF. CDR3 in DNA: TGTGCCACCTCATCTGCGGGGGGCAAAGAGACCCAGTACTTC.